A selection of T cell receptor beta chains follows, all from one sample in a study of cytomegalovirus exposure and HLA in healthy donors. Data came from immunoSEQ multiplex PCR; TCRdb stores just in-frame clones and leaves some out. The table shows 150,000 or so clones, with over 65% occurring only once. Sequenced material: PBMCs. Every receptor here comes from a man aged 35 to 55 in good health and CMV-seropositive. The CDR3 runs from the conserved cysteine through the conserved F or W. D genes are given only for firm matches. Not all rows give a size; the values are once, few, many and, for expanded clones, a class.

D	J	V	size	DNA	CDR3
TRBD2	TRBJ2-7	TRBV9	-	TGTGCCAGCAGCGTAGAAGGGACGGGGGGCTACGAGCAGTACTTC	CASSVEGTGGYEQYF
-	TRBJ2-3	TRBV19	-	TGTGCCAGTAGTTACAGTAGCACAGATACGCAGTATTTT	CASSYSSTDTQYF
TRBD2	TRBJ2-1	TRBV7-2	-	TGTGCCAGCAGCTTCCTACTAGCGGGAGAAGAGCAGTTCTTC	CASSFLLAGEEQFF
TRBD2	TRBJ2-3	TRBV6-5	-	TGTGCCAGCAGTTACTCGGGACTAGATGCAGATACGCAGTATTTT	CASSYSGLDADTQYF
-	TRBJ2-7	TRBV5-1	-	TGCGCCAGCAGCTTAGGGGGGGTCGCGGGAAGATCCTACGAGCAGTACTTC	CASSLGGVAGRSYEQYF
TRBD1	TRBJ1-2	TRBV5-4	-	TGTGCCAGCAGCTTGGACAGGGGGCAAGGCTACACCTTC	CASSLDRGQGYTF
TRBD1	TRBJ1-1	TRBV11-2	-	TGTGCCAGCAGCTTAGACCGTTTCGGGACAGGGGACACTGAAGCTTTCTTT	CASSLDRFGTGDTEAFF
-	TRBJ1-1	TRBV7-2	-	TGTGCCAGCAGCTTGGGTGGAAACAGTGAAGCTTTCTTT	CASSLGGNSEAFF
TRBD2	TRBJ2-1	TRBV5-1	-	TGCGCCAGCAGCTTGGTCCCTAGCGGGATGATGAATGAGCAGTTCTTC	CASSLVPSGMMNEQFF
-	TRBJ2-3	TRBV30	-	TGTGCCTGGAGGGTGACAACCACAGATACGCAGTATTTT	CAWRVTTTDTQYF
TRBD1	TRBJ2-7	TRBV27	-	TGTGCCAGCAGCGTACTAGGGACAGGCGACACGCAGTACTTC	CASSVLGTGDTQYF
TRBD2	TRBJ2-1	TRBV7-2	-	TGTGCCAGCACCCTCACCGCGGGAGGGGGCTACAATGAGCAGTTCTTC	CASTLTAGGGYNEQFF
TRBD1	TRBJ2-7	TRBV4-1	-	TGCGCCAGCAGCCCGGACAGGGGGTCCTACGAGCAGTACTTC	CASSPDRGSYEQYF
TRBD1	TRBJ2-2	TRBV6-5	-	TGTGCCAGCAGTTATCCGGGACAGGGTATTGCCGGGGAGCTGTTTTTT	CASSYPGQGIAGELFF
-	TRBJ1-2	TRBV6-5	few	TGTGCCAGCAGTTACTCGAACTTCCGACAGGTACAGGGCTACACCTTC	CASSYSNFRQVQGYTF
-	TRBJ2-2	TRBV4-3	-	TGCGCCAGCAGCCCGATATACAGGAACACCGGGGAGCTGTTTTTT	CASSPIYRNTGELFF